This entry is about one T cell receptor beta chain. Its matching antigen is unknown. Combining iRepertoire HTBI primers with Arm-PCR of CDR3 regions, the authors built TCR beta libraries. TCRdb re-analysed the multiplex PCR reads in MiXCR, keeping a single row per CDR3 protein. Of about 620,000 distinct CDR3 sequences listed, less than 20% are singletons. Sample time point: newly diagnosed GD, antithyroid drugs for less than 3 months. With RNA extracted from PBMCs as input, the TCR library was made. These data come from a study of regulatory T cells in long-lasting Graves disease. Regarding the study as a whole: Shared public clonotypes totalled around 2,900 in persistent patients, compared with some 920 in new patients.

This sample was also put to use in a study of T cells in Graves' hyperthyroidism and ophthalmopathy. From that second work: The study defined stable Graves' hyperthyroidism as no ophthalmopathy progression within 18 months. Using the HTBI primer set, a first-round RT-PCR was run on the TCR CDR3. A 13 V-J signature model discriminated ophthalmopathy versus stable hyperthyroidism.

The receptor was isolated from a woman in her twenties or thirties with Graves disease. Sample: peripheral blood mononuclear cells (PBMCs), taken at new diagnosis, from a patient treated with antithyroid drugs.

The DNA of the CDR3 is TGTGCCAGTAACCCGGACCTCAGGGGCCACTATGGCTACACCTTC. Its translation: CASNPDLRGHYGYTF. This rearrangement joins TRBV19 to TRBJ1-2, with D tentatively TRBD1 (6 bases). From germline, CDR1 is LNHDA and CDR2 SQIVND (reference sequence). CDR3 length: 15 amino acids. Trimming stripped 7 bases from V and 3 bases from J, with 18 bases between.